This entry describes one T cell receptor beta chain. TCRdb's table, derived via immunoSEQ multiplex PCR, lists solely in-frame clones and lacks some. The table records about 84,000 clones, 82% of them present only once. This sample stems from a study of PD-L1 blockade in urothelial cancer. CDR1 MNHEY and CDR2 SVGAGI come from the germline V gene. The CDR3 runs 14 residues. Trimming removed 0 bases from V and 5 bases from J, with 11 bases in between. This receptor was identified in a man aged 65 to 79 with urothelial cancer. The V and J genes are TRBV6-5 and TRBJ2-7; weak D call: TRBD1 (5 bases). The sequencing here drew on PBMCs, taken around atezolizumab (anti-PD-L1) treatment. The CDR3 loop reads CASSYSSGLDEQYF. CDR3 coding DNA: TGTGCCAGCAGTTACTCATCAGGGTTGGACGAGCAGTACTTC.